The rows below give T cell receptor beta chains drawn from one sample of a study of blood T cell repertoires in COVID-19. The protocol was immunoSEQ multiplex PCR, while the TCRdb copy is restricted to in-frame clones and leaves out a portion. The data show about 53,000 clones, 70% to 85% seen once. Material for sequencing was peripheral blood. The receptor set was obtained from a human donor in a cohort sampled during active COVID-19. The conserved cysteine and the conserved F or W are not part of the CDR3 here. The D gene is left open where the match is weak.

D gene: -
V gene: TRBV11-2
CDR3 protein: ASTGQSSYNEQF

D gene: TRBD2
V gene: TRBV7-2
CDR3 protein: ASSPVSTSRIHNEQF

D gene: -
V gene: TRBV24-1
CDR3 protein: ATSSRANTGELF

D gene: TRBD2
V gene: TRBV12-3/TRBV12-4
CDR3 protein: ASSFSGNNEQF

D gene: TRBD1
V gene: TRBV5-1
CDR3 protein: ASSHGDRGQNIQY

D gene: TRBD1
V gene: TRBV10-1
CDR3 protein: ASKLGQGAPGYGYT

D gene: TRBD2
V gene: TRBV11-3
CDR3 protein: ASSLGSSGYNEQF

D gene: TRBD1
V gene: TRBV28
CDR3 protein: ASRGQGNSYEQY

D gene: -
V gene: TRBV5-1
CDR3 protein: ASSLVTGQETQY

D gene: TRBD1
V gene: TRBV29-1
CDR3 protein: SGNRGNTEAF

D gene: TRBD2
V gene: TRBV30
CDR3 protein: AWSRGGRIEQF

D gene: -
V gene: TRBV27
CDR3 protein: ASTSLADYEQY

D gene: -
V gene: TRBV2
CDR3 protein: ASTPEQGKSSYNSPLH

D gene: TRBD2
V gene: TRBV28
CDR3 protein: ASSSPGGGQDNEQF

D gene: -
V gene: TRBV5-6
CDR3 protein: ASSQSYEQY

D gene: -
V gene: TRBV7-2
CDR3 protein: ASSPGGTGNTIY

D gene: TRBD2
V gene: TRBV5-1
CDR3 protein: ASKPTSGGSTDTQY

D gene: -
V gene: TRBV29-1
CDR3 protein: SVEGLRAGAF

D gene: TRBD1
V gene: TRBV11-2
CDR3 protein: ASSLVGDRENTEAF

D gene: TRBD1
V gene: TRBV12-5
CDR3 protein: ASEGTGGVNTEAF

D gene: TRBD2
V gene: TRBV19
CDR3 protein: ASSIIKGLATDTQY

D gene: -
V gene: TRBV4-1
CDR3 protein: ASPEAVGTPFEKLF

D gene: TRBD2
V gene: TRBV5-1
CDR3 protein: ASRLGLAGNNEQF

D gene: -
V gene: TRBV5-4
CDR3 protein: ASRPWGGGSKNIQY

D gene: -
V gene: TRBV27
CDR3 protein: ASGAQPQH

D gene: -
V gene: TRBV25-1
CDR3 protein: ASSENSSNEKLF

D gene: TRBD1
V gene: TRBV13
CDR3 protein: ASSRPRGTYNEQF

D gene: -
V gene: TRBV12-5
CDR3 protein: ASGNDLGGTPYEQY

D gene: -
V gene: TRBV12-3/TRBV12-4
CDR3 protein: ASKGTTDSPLH

D gene: TRBD2
V gene: TRBV3-1/TRBV3-2
CDR3 protein: ASSQTRRLAGFYEQY

D gene: TRBD2
V gene: TRBV19
CDR3 protein: ASSIRGLAGNEQF

D gene: -
V gene: TRBV5-6
CDR3 protein: ASSTTSLPDTQY

D gene: -
V gene: TRBV11-2
CDR3 protein: ASSSLGGRFSEQY

D gene: TRBD1
V gene: TRBV3-1/TRBV3-2
CDR3 protein: ASSQDTQGAGKLF

D gene: TRBD1
V gene: TRBV6-2/TRBV6-3
CDR3 protein: ASSQTGQGAGELF

D gene: -
V gene: TRBV13
CDR3 protein: ASTGSGTGSKNIQY

D gene: -
V gene: TRBV4-3
CDR3 protein: ASSQDFSASGNTIY

D gene: -
V gene: TRBV30
CDR3 protein: AWSVTGRGTEAF

D gene: TRBD1
V gene: TRBV28
CDR3 protein: ASTDYRTGPNQPQH

D gene: -
V gene: TRBV7-3
CDR3 protein: ASSSTQVSGQY

D gene: -
V gene: TRBV7-9
CDR3 protein: ASSHTVGAGANVLT

D gene: -
V gene: TRBV27
CDR3 protein: ASSPFGYQDMNTEAF

D gene: TRBD1
V gene: TRBV5-1
CDR3 protein: ASSSPDRAPMGYT

D gene: -
V gene: TRBV7-2
CDR3 protein: ASSLVRERDTQY

D gene: -
V gene: TRBV2
CDR3 protein: ASKLGQQNEKLF

D gene: -
V gene: TRBV27
CDR3 protein: ASSAQAGSGYT